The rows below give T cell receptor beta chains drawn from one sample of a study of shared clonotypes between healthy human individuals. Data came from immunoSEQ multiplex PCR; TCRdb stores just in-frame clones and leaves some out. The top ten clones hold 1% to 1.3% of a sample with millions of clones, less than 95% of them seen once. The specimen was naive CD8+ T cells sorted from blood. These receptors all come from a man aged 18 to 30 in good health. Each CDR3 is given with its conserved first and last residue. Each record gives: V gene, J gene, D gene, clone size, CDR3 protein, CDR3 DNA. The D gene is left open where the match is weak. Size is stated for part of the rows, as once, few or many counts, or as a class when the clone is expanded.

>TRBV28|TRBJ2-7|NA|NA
CASSLSEVREQYF
TGTGCCAGCAGTTTATCTGAAGTAAGGGAGCAGTACTTC
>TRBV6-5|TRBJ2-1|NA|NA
CASRTGFSYNEQFF
TGTGCCAGCAGAACGGGATTTTCTTACAATGAGCAGTTCTTC
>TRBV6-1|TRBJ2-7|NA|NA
CASSLFGTISYEQYF
TGTGCCAGCAGTTTATTTGGGACCATTTCCTACGAGCAGTACTTC
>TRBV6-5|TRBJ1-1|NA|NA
CASSYREGRTEAFF
TGTGCCAGCAGTTACCGGGAGGGAAGGACTGAAGCTTTCTTT
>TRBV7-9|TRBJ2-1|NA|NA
CASSLEGLGTNEQFF
TGTGCCAGCAGCTTAGAGGGTCTGGGGACGAATGAGCAGTTCTTC
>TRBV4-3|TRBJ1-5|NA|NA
CASSQDRQSKPQHF
TGCGCCAGCAGCCAAGATAGACAGTCCAAGCCCCAGCATTTT
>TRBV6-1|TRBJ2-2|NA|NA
CASSADTGELFF
TGTGCCAGCAGTGCGGACACCGGGGAGCTGTTTTTT
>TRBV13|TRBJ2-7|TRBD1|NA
CASSLKQGAQGQYF
TGTGCCAGCAGCTTAAAACAGGGGGCGCAGGGGCAGTACTTC
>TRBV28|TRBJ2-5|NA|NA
CASSLEVLVGETQYF
TGTGCCAGCAGCCTCGAGGTCCTAGTCGGGGAGACCCAGTACTTC
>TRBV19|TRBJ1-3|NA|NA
CASSNLEGNTIYF
TGTGCCAGTAGTAACTTAGAAGGAAACACCATATATTTT
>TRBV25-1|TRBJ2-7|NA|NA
CASSFPDRDYEQYF
TGTGCCAGCAGTTTCCCGGACAGAGACTACGAGCAGTACTTC
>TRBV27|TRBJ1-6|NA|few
CASSSLEDSPLHF
TGTGCCAGCAGTTCCCTCGAAGATTCACCCCTCCACTTT
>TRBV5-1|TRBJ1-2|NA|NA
CASSSGTFSAF
TGCGCCAGCAGCTCGGGGACATTTTCTGCCTTC
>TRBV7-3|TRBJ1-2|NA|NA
CASSPGHLGAYGYTF
TGTGCCAGCAGCCCCGGGCACCTCGGGGCGTATGGCTACACCTTC
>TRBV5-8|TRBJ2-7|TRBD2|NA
CASSSGLAFEQYF
TGTGCCAGCAGCTCAGGACTAGCGTTCGAGCAGTACTTC
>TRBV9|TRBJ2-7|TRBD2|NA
CASSGGLAGVDKQYF
TGTGCCAGCAGCGGGGGACTAGCGGGAGTCGACAAGCAGTACTTC
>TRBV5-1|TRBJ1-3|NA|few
CASSEGSSSGNTIYF
TGCGCCAGCAGCGAAGGGTCCAGCTCTGGAAACACCATATATTTT
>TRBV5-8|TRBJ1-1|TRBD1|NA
CASSSGGRNTEAFF
TGTGCCAGCAGCTCAGGGGGCCGGAACACTGAAGCTTTCTTT
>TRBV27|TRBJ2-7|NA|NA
CASSFRDTYEQYF
TGTGCCAGCAGTTTTAGGGATACCTACGAGCAGTACTTC
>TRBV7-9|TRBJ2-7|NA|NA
CASSLTPSSYEQYF
TGTGCCAGCAGCTTGACACCTAGCTCCTACGAGCAGTACTTC
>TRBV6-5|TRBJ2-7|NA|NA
CASSYSHGYEQYF
TGTGCCAGCAGTTACAGTCACGGCTACGAGCAGTACTTC
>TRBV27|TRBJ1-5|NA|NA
CASSLGPADQPQHF
TGTGCCAGCAGTTTGGGCCCCGCAGATCAGCCCCAGCATTTT
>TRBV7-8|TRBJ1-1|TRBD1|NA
CASSWGTVVSTEAFF
TGTGCCAGCAGCTGGGGGACAGTAGTTTCCACTGAAGCTTTCTTT
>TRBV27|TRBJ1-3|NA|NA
CASSLGGEPSGNTIYF
TGTGCCAGCAGTCTAGGGGGAGAACCCTCTGGAAACACCATATATTTT
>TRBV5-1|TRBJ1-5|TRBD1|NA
CASSPQGEQPQHF
TGCGCCAGCAGCCCTCAGGGGGAACAGCCCCAGCATTTT
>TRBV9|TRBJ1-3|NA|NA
CASSANTIYF
TGTGCCAGCAGCGCGAACACCATATATTTT
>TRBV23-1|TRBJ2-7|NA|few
CASPIGLLAYEQYF
TGCGCCAGCCCAATCGGGCTGCTAGCCTACGAGCAGTACTTC
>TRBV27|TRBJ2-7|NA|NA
CASSFLGNSYEQYF
TGTGCCAGCAGTTTTCTGGGGAATAGTTACGAGCAGTACTTC
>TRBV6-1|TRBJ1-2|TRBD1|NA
CASRPSGGGNGYTF
TGTGCCAGCAGGCCAAGTGGAGGGGGCAACGGCTACACCTTC
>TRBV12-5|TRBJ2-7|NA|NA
CASGLGHHYEQYF
TGTGCTAGTGGTTTAGGACACCACTACGAGCAGTACTTC
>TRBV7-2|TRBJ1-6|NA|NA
CASSFTYQALGSPLHF
TGTGCCAGCAGCTTCACTTACCAGGCCCTTGGTTCACCCCTCCACTTT
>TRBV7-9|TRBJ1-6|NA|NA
CASSPPGQSNSPLHF
TGTGCCAGCAGCCCGCCCGGACAGAGTAATTCACCCCTCCACTTT
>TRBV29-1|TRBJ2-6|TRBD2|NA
CTSLPGTSGGNSGANVLTF
TGCACCTCCCTCCCGGGGACTAGCGGGGGCAACTCTGGGGCCAACGTCCTGACTTTC
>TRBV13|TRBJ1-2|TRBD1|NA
CASSSGQNYGYTF
TGTGCCAGCAGCTCGGGACAGAATTATGGCTACACCTTC
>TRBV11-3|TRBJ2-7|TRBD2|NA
CASSFSAGGDEQYF
TGTGCCAGCAGCTTCTCAGCGGGAGGTGACGAGCAGTACTTC
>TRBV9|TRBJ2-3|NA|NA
CASSAWDFADTQYF
TGTGCCAGCAGCGCCTGGGACTTTGCAGATACGCAGTATTTT
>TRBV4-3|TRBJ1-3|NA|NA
CASSQATGSGNTIYF
TGCGCCAGCAGCCAAGCGACAGGCTCTGGAAACACCATATATTTT
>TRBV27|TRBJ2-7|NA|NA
CASSSRTFYEQYF
TGTGCCAGCAGCTCCAGGACATTCTACGAGCAGTACTTC
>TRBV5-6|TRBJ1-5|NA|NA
CASSSLGQPQHF
TGTGCCAGCAGCTCCCTGGGCCAGCCCCAGCATTTT
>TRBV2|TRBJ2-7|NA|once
CASSEGPLDEQYF
TGTGCCAGCAGTGAGGGTCCCCTTGACGAGCAGTACTTC
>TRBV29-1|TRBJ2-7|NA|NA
CSVMTGNSYEQYF
TGCAGCGTCATGACTGGAAACTCCTACGAGCAGTACTTC
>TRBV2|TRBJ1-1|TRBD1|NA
CASAKSGTAGEAFF
TGTGCCAGCGCAAAATCCGGGACAGCCGGTGAAGCTTTCTTT